This T cell receptor (beta chain) was identified in a study of human T cells and chemical hapten exposure. Study summary: An approximately 2 cm by approximately 2 cm inner upper arm patch received 2% DPC for sensitization.

As the library was built, unique molecular identifiers were attached to individual cDNA molecules. TCRdb reprocessed the RACE reads with MiXCR, giving one entry per CDR3 protein. The sample shows approximately 95,000 distinct CDR3 sequences, 11% of them seen only once. Time point here: patch test 2, 6 weeks after DPC sensitization. Treatment defined: therapeutic diphenylcyclopropenone sensitization with weekly scalp DPC. Phlebotomy was performed prior to application of every patch test. Total RNA was extracted from unfractionated whole blood. This clonotype was counted many times. This CDR3 spans 15 amino acids. Germline loops: CDR1 DFQATT, CDR2 SNEGSKA (reference sequence). The ends were cut back, 3 bases at V and 0 bases at J, with 14 bases in the middle.

The receptor was derived from a woman aged 40 to 50 with alopecia areata. Some clones in this sample may be carry-over from other donors' samples. The genes are TRBV20-1 and TRBJ2-5; the D gene is possibly TRBD2 (5 bases). Sequencing was performed on whole blood, taken in connection with sensitization to the hapten diphenylcyclopropenone (DPC). The CDR3 sequence is CSASLGSRYQETQYF. In DNA form, the CDR3 reads TGCAGTGCTAGCCTGGGGAGCCGCTACCAAGAGACCCAGTACTTC.